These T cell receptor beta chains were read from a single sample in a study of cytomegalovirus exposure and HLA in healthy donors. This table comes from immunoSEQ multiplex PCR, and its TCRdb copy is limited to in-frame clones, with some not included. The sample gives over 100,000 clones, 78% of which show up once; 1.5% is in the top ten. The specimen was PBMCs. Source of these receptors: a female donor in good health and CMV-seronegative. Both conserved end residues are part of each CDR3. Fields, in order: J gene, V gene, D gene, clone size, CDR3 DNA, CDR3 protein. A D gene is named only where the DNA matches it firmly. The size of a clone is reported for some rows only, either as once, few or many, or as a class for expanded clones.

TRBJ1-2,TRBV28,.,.,TGTGCCAGCAGTTTGCGACTTTCGGGCTACACCTTC,CASSLRLSGYTF
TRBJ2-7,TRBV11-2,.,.,TGTGCCAGCAGCTTAAATAAGGGGTTTTCGAAGGGGGAGCAGTACTTC,CASSLNKGFSKGEQYF
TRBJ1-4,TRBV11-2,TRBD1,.,TGTGCCAGCAGTTTACAGGGGGCCGGTGAAAAACTGTTTTTT,CASSLQGAGEKLFF
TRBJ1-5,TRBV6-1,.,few,TGTGCCAGCAGTGACCTACGGGGGGCGGGAAATCAGCCCCAGCATTTT,CASSDLRGAGNQPQHF
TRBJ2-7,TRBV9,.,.,TGTGCCAGCAGCGTAGGGAGGGACAGCTCCTACGAGCAGTACTTC,CASSVGRDSSYEQYF
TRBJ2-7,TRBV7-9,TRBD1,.,TGTGCCAGCAGCTTAGGTGGGACAGGAGATTCCTACGAGCAGTACTTC,CASSLGGTGDSYEQYF
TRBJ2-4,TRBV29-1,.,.,TGCAGCGTAGTCAGGGGCGCCAAAAACATTCAGTACTTC,CSVVRGAKNIQYF
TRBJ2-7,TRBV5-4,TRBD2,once,TGTGCCAGCAGCTTGGGGGCTAGCGGGAGTTACGAGCAGTACTTC,CASSLGASGSYEQYF
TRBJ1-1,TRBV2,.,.,TGTGCCAGCAACCCAGGGTTGAACACTGAAGCTTTCTTT,CASNPGLNTEAFF
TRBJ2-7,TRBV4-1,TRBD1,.,TGCGCCAGCAGCTCCCGGGACAGTTCCTACGAGCAGTACTTC,CASSSRDSSYEQYF
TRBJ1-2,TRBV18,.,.,TGTGCCAGCTCACCACGGACAGCCACTAACTATGGCTACACCTTC,CASSPRTATNYGYTF
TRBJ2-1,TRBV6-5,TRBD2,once,TGTGCCAGCAGTGGGACTAGCGGGAATGAGCAGTTCTTC,CASSGTSGNEQFF
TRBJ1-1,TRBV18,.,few,TGTGCCAGCTCACCACAACAGGGAGGGGGGAACACTGAAGCTTTCTTT,CASSPQQGGGNTEAFF
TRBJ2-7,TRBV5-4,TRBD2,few,TGTGCCAGCAGCTTGGGGAGTGGGGGACTAGCGGGACTTAATATCTACGAGCAGTACTTC,CASSLGSGGLAGLNIYEQYF
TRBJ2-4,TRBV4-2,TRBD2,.,TGTGCCAGCAGCCAAGCTCAGCGGGAGGTTGCCAAAAACATTCAGTACTTC,CASSQAQREVAKNIQYF
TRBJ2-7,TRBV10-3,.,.,TGTGCCATCGGACCTCCTGGACTAATCTACGAGCAGTACTTC,CAIGPPGLIYEQYF
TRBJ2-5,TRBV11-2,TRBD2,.,TGTGCCAGCAGCCAGAGGACTAGCGGGAGGGAAGAGACCCAGTACTTC,CASSQRTSGREETQYF
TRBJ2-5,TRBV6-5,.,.,TGTGCCAGCAGTTACTCCCAGGGGCTCGGAGAGACCCAGTACTTC,CASSYSQGLGETQYF
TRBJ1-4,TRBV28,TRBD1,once,TGTGCCAGCAGCCTAGCCGGGACAGGTTATAATGAAAAACTGTTTTTT,CASSLAGTGYNEKLFF
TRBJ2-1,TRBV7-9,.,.,TGTGCCAGCAGCTTCCGACAGTACAATGAGCAGTTCTTC,CASSFRQYNEQFF
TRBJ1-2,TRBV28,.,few,TGTGCCAGCAGTTTTGTTGGGGCCCAGATCTATGGCTACACCTTC,CASSFVGAQIYGYTF
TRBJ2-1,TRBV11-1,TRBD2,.,TGTGCCAGCAGCTTATTACTAGCGGGAGCTTTTGACTACAATGAGCAGTTCTTC,CASSLLLAGAFDYNEQFF
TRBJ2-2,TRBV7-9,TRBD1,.,TGTGCCAGCAGCCCCGGACAGGGAGAAACCGGGGAGCTGTTTTTT,CASSPGQGETGELFF
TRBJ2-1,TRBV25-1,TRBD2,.,TGTGCCAGCAGTGAAACTGCGCGGGAGGGGGATGAGCAGTTCTTC,CASSETAREGDEQFF
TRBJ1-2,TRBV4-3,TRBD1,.,TGCGCCAGCAGCCCTGGGACAGGGCTAGGAGGCTACACCTTC,CASSPGTGLGGYTF
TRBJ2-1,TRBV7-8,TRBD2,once,TGTGCCAGCAGCATCCGGGAGGGTTCCTACAATGAGCAGTTCTTC,CASSIREGSYNEQFF
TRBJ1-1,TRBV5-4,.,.,TGTGCCAGCAGCTTGGATCTCAGACAGAACACTGAAGCTTTCTTT,CASSLDLRQNTEAFF
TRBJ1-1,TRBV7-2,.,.,TGTGCCAGCAGCTTGCGGGAGGGGCCCACTGAAGCTTTCTTT,CASSLREGPTEAFF
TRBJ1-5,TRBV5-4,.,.,TGTGCCAGCAGCGCTGGGACAAATAGCAATCAGCCCCAGCATTTT,CASSAGTNSNQPQHF
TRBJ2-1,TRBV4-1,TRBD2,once,TGCGCCAGCAGCCCCGGACTAGCGGGAGGCGGGTCAAATGAGCAGTTCTTC,CASSPGLAGGGSNEQFF
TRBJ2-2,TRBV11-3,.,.,TGTGCCAGCAGCTCCTACCTGAGGGGCGGGGACACCGGGGAGCTGTTTTTT,CASSSYLRGGDTGELFF
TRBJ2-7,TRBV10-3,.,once,TGTGCCGCCACCTCTCCAGGGCACTACGAGCAGTACTTC,CAATSPGHYEQYF
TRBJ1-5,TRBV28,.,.,TGTGCCAGCAGAAGGGGTCCAGGCAATCAGCCCCAGCATTTT,CASRRGPGNQPQHF
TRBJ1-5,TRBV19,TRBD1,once,TGTGCCAGTAGTATAGGGACAGGGACCAATCAGCCCCAGCATTTT,CASSIGTGTNQPQHF
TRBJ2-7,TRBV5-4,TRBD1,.,TGTGCCAGCAGCCGGGACAGGGGACACGAGCAGTACTTC,CASSRDRGHEQYF
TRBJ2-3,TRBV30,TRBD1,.,TGTGCCTTGGACAGGGGTAGGACAGATACGCAGTATTTT,CALDRGRTDTQYF
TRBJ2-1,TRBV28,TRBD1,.,TGTGCCAGCTATAAACAGGGGATCAATGAGCAGTTCTTC,CASYKQGINEQFF
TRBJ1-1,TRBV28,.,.,TGTGCCAGCAGTTATCGGTGGAACACTGAAGCTTTCTTT,CASSYRWNTEAFF
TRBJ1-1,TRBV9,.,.,TGTGCCAGCAGCGTATTCGCGGGAGAGGCTGAAGCTTTCTTT,CASSVFAGEAEAFF
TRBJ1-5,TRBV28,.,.,TGTGCCAGCAGTTTCATGGCAAACAATCAGCCCCAGCATTTT,CASSFMANNQPQHF
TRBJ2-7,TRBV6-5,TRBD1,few,TGTGCCAGCGGGACAGTCAGGGGCAACGAGCAGTACTTC,CASGTVRGNEQYF
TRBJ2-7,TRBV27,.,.,TGTGCCAGCGGGAGCTCCTACGAGCAGTACTTC,CASGSSYEQYF
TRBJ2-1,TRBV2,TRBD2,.,TGTGCCAGCAAGCGCCTAGCGGGGCACAATGAGCAGTTCTTC,CASKRLAGHNEQFF
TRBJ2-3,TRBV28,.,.,TGTGCCAGCAGTCTCATTCGACTAGACAGCACAGATACGCAGTATTTT,CASSLIRLDSTDTQYF
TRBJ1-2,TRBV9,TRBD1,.,TGTGCCAGCAGCTCCCGGGACAGGGGAGCCCGCTACACCTTC,CASSSRDRGARYTF
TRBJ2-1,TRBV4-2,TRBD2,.,TGTGCCAGCAGCCTGACTAGCGGGACCTGGCGTGAGCAGTTCTTC,CASSLTSGTWREQFF
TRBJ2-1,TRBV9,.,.,TGTGCCAGCAGCCCCCAGACTACCTCTAGCTCCTACAATGAGCAGTTCTTC,CASSPQTTSSSYNEQFF
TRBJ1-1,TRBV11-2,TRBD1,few,TGTGCCAGCAGCTTTACAGGGGGCACTGAAGCTTTCTTT,CASSFTGGTEAFF
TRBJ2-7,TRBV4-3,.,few,TGCGCCAGCAGCCAAGAGGAGGGAACCTCCTACGAGCAGTACTTC,CASSQEEGTSYEQYF
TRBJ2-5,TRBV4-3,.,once,TGCGCCAGCAGCCAAGAATGGCTCCGTGAGACCCAGTACTTC,CASSQEWLRETQYF
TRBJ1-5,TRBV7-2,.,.,TGTGCCAGCAGCGGAGGGAACCGGTATCAGCCCCAGCATTTT,CASSGGNRYQPQHF
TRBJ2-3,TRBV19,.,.,TGTGCCAGTAGTCGGGAGACACAACACACAGATACGCAGTATTTT,CASSRETQHTDTQYF